This T cell receptor (beta chain) was recorded in a study of blood T cell repertoires in COVID-19. Study as a whole: Material from acute and convalescent COVID-19 was sourced from the United States, Italy and Spain.

Assay: immunoSEQ multiplex PCR; the TCRdb copy retains only in-frame clones and omits some. Of under 200,000 clones in the sample, less than 90% were seen once. The CDR3 totals 13 residues. Per the germline V gene, CDR1 is SGHVS and CDR2 is FQNEAQ. V shed 5 bases and J 6 bases; nucleotides not matched to a gene: 6. This sequence originates from a woman between 45 and 60 years old who had recovered from COVID-19. The chain carries TRBV7-8 and TRBJ2-7, with 8 positions matching TRBD1. Specimen: PBMCs or T cells enriched from blood (not recorded which). CDR3 protein: CASSTNTGGEQYV. The CDR3 DNA reads TGTGCCAGCAGCACAAACACAGGGGGCGAGCAGTACGTC.